This T cell receptor beta chain was observed in a study of patients and donors after allogeneic stem cell transplantation (dated by TCRdb to 2020 to 2022). On this clonotype itself: Its antigen target is currently unknown. No much larger clone is present one base from it, and per-base qualities are unavailable.

CDR3 length: 13 amino acids, cysteine to phenylalanine. The kept DNA is CDR3 alone, 39 bases in frame from the first base. From the germline V gene, CDR1 is SGHRS and CDR2 is YFSETQ. V has 5 bases trimmed and J has 8 bases trimmed; junction bases matching no gene number 6. The library relied on RT-PCR. Sequencing used a NextSeq 550. The raw public reads went through TCRdb reprocessing: fastp at Q25, MiXCR clone calling, in-frame beta chains kept. Entries are consolidated by CDR3 protein sequence, retaining the most common genes and DNA. The sample table shows more than 150,000 distinct CDR3 sequences, and more than 20% are seen once. In total, the top ten clones hold roughly 25% of the sample.

The sample taken for sequencing was blood, either unsorted or a sorted T cell fraction (not recorded which). This TCR was recovered from a human donor who was either an allogeneic HSCT recipient or a stem cell or donor lymphocyte infusion donor (not recorded which). It is not recorded whose cells these are; they may come from a transplant donor. The chain couples TRBV5-1 to TRBJ2-1, with 8 bases in between that match TRBD2. The nucleotide sequence reads TGCGCCAGCAGATCAGCGGGAGTAGATGAGCAGTTCTTC. Its coded protein is CASRSAGVDEQFF.